This T cell receptor beta chain was observed in a study of CD8 T cells in ankylosing spondylitis (dated by TCRdb to 2017 to 2019). Broadly, across the study: To find TCR variants linked to disease, the study profiled T cell receptor beta repertoires in ankylosing spondylitis patients and healthy donors. Peripheral blood was sampled, and synovial fluid was additionally collected from ankylosing spondylitis patients. The full study cohort comprised around 23 ankylosing spondylitis patients and 85 to 120 healthy donors. What the authors observed across the whole study: A TCR beta motif of 7 or 8 highly homologous amino acid variants appeared characteristic of blood from ankylosing spondylitis patients. Significant enrichment of the disease-linked clones was reported in matched synovial fluid samples from ankylosing spondylitis patients. The disease-linked clones had a CD8+ phenotype and were found at relatively low frequencies in peripheral blood. Some of the motif variants had been reported before in the synovial fluid and blood of reactive arthritis patients, a finding that suggests common disease-initiation mechanisms.

The instrument was an Illumina HiSeq 2500. Quantitative 5'-RACE with molecular barcodes was used to prepare TCR beta libraries. As for the original processing: A new computational method, built on a probabilistic model of VDJ rearrangement, was used to identify disease-linked TCR variants. TCRdb took the public reads, trimmed them with fastp at Q25, ran MiXCR for clone calling and kept in-frame beta chains. A single entry per CDR3 protein holds the most common genes and DNA from its merged rows. The V and J calls shown here were made by TCRdb, not taken from the authors' results. This sample comprises 150,000 to 200,000 distinct CDR3 sequences, 11% of them detected only once. The ten largest make up 25% to 35% of the sample. In this sample, this clonotype turned up many times. The target of this receptor is not known. No base qualities exist here, and no much larger clone lies one base off it. Counted from cysteine to phenylalanine, this CDR3 has 15 amino acids. The only DNA kept is the CDR3, 45 bases in frame from the first base. V trim: 3 bases; J trim: 5 bases; unmatched bases: 9. Looking up the germline V gene yields CDR1 SGHAT and CDR2 FQNNGV.

The sequence was obtained from a male donor with ankylosing spondylitis or in good health (not recorded which). Source material: blood, either unsorted or a sorted T cell fraction (not recorded which). The chain uses TRBV11-2 and TRBJ1-1; 7 bases in between match TRBD1. The DNA sequence is given as TGTGCCAGCAGCTTGGAGGGGGCTATTGGGACTGAAGCTTTCTTT. Translated, it reads CASSLEGAIGTEAFF. Joined to the reference TRBV11-2 and TRBJ1-1 proteins, this CDR3 gives the full variable domain: EAGVAQSPRYKIIEKRQSVAFWCNPISGHATLYWYQQILGQGPKLLIQFQNNGVVDDSQLPKDRFSAERLKGVDSTLKIQPAKLEDSAVYLCASSLEGAIGTEAFFGQGTRLTVV.